Below, one T cell receptor beta chain is given with its context. Germline loops: CDR1 MNHEY, CDR2 SVGAGI. CDR3 length: 14 amino acids. Trimming cost V 0 bases and J 10 bases, with 15 bases left between them. The data belong to a study of cytomegalovirus exposure and HLA in healthy donors. Study as a whole: Out of 398 genotyped donors, approximately 84% belonged to the Caucasian-associated ancestry cluster.

This PCR relied on a set of 60 Vbeta primers and 13 Jbeta primers. Using immunoSEQ multiplex PCR, the repertoire was profiled, and TCRdb retains in-frame clones only, with some absent. The data contain 150,000 or so clones, over 70% of them seen just once; the ten biggest clones take up 14%. The sequence was collected from a woman aged 40 to 50 in good health and CMV-seronegative. V is TRBV6-5 and J is TRBJ1-2; the D gene is possibly TRBD1 (6 bases). Material: PBMCs. The CDR3 coding sequence is TGTGCCAGCAGTTACTCAGGGGGGGCTAGTGACTACACCTTC. Protein sequence: CASSYSGGASDYTF.